This TCR beta chain was captured in a study of OX40 agonist ivuxolimab in advanced cancers. Study information: Therapy given before enrollment (anti-PD-1, anti-PD-L1 or anti-CTLA-4) was allowed, and 40% to 50% had some. Notes on the study in general: The CD4+ and CD8+ T cells in the blood had expanded clonally by week 6 at 0.1 to 3.0 mg/kg.

In regard to this clone: Its antigen is currently unknown.

People who had autoimmune disease history or systemic immunosuppression were excluded. The sampling schedule covered blood at baseline, cycle 4 day 1, and cycle 7 day 1. The CDR3 is 13 amino acids. In germline, CDR1 is LNHDA, CDR2 SQIVND (reference sequence). Trimming took 5 bases from V and 0 from J, leaving 5 bases between them. Libraries were prepared by immunoSEQ multiplex PCR; TCRdb keeps only in-frame clonotypes and omits some of them. The sample holds 65,000 to 70,000 clones, approximately 92% seen once. The sequence derives from an adult with an advanced solid tumor such as melanoma, head and neck, liver or kidney cancer. The chain links TRBV19 to TRBJ1-5; no reliable D call. The sample here was CD4+ or CD8+ T cells sorted from blood, taken in a trial of the OX40 agonist ivuxolimab. CDR3 protein: CASSDYSNQPQHF. CDR3 nucleotide sequence: TGTGCCAGTAGTGATTATAGCAATCAGCCCCAGCATTTT.